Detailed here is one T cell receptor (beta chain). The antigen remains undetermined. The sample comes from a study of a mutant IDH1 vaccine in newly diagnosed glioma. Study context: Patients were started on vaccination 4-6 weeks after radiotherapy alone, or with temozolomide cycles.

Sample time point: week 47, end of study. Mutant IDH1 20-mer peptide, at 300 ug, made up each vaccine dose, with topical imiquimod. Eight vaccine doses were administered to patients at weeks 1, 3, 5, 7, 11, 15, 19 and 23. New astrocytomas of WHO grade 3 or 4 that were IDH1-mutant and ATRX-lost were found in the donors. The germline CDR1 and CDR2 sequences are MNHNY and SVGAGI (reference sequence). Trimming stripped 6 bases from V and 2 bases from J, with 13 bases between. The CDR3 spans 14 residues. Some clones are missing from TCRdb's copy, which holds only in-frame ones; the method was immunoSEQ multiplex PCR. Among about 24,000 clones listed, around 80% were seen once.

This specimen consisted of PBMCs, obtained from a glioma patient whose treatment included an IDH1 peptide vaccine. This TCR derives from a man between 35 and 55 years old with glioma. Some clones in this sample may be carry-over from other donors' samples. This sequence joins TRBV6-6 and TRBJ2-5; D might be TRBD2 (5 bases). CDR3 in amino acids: CASRPGTRQETQYF. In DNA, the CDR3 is TGTGCCAGCAGGCCGGGAACCCGACAAGAGACCCAGTACTTC.